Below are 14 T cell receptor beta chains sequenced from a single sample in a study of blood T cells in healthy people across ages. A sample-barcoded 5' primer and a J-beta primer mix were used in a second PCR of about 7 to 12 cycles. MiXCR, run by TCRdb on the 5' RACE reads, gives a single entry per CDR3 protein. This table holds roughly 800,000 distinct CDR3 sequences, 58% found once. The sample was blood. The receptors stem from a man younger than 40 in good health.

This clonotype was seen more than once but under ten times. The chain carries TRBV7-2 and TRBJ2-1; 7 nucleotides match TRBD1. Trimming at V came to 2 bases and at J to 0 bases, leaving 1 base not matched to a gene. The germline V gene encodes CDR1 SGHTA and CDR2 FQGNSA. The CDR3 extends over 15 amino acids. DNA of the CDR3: TGTGCCAGCAGCTTATACAGGGGCTCCTACAATGAGCAGTTCTTC. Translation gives CASSLYRGSYNEQFF.

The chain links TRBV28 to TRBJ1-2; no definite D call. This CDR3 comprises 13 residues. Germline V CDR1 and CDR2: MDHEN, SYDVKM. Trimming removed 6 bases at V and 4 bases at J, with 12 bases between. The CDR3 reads CASRKGLAYGYTF. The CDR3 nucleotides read TGTGCCAGCAGGAAGGGCCTGGCCTATGGCTACACCTTC.

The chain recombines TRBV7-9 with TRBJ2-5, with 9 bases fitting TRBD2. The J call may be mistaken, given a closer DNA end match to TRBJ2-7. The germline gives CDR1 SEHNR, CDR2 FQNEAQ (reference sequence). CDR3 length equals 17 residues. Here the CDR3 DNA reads TGTGCCAGCAGTCTTAAGGGGTCGGCTAGCGGGACCTACGAGCAGTACTTC. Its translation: CASSLKGSASGTYEQYF.

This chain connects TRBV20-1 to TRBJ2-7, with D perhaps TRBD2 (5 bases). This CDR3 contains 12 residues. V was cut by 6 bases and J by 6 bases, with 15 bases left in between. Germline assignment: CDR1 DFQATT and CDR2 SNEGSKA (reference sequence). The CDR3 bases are TGCAGTGCCCCTCCGGAGGCCCGCGAGCAGTACTTC. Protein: CSAPPEAREQYF.

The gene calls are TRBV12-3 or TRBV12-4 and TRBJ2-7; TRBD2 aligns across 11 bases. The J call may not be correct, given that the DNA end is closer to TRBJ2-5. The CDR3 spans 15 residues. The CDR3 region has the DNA TGTGCCAGCAGTATAACTAGCGGGGGACAAGAGACCCAGTACTTC. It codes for CASSITSGGQETQYF.

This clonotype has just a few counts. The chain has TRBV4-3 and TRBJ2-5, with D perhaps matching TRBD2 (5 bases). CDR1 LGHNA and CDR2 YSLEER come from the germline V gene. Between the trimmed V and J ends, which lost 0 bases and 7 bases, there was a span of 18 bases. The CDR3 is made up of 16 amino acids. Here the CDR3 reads CASSQEWSGLTGTQYF. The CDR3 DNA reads TGCGCCAGCAGCCAAGAATGGAGCGGCCTTACGGGGACCCAGTACTTC.

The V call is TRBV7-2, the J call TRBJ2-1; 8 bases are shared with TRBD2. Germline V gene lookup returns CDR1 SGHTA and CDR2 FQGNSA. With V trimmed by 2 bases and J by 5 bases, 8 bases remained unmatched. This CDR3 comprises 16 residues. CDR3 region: CASSLIGSGTHNEQFF. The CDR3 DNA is TGTGCCAGCAGCTTAATTGGTAGCGGGACCCACAATGAGCAGTTCTTC. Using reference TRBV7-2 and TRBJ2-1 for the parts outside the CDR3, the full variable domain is GAGVSQSPSNKVTEKGKDVELRCDPISGHTALYWYRQSLGQGLEFLIYFQGNSAPDKSGLPSDRFSAERTGGSVSTLTIQRTQQEDSAVYLCASSLIGSGTHNEQFFGPGTRLTVL.

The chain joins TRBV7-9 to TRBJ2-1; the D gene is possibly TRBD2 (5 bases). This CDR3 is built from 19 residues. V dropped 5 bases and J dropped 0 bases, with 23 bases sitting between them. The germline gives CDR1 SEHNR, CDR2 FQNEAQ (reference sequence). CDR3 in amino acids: CASSPRLSGTSSSYNEQFF. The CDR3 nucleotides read TGTGCCAGCAGCCCCCGACTGAGCGGCACATCGAGCTCCTACAATGAGCAGTTCTTC.

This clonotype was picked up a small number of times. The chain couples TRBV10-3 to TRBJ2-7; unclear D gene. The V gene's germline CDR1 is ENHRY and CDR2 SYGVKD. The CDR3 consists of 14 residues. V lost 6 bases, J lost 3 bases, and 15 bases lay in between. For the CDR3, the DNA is TGTGCCATCAGGATTGACGGGCTAAGCTACGAGCAGTACTTC. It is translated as CAIRIDGLSYEQYF.

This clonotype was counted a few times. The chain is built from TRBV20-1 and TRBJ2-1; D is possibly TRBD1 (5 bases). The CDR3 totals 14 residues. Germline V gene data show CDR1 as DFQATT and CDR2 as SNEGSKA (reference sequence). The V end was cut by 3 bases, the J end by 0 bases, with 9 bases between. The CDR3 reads CSARPDSSYNEQFF. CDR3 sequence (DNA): TGCAGTGCTAGGCCAGACAGCTCCTACAATGAGCAGTTCTTC.

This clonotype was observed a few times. DNA for the CDR3: TGCAGCGTTGCGCCTAGCGGGGAGACCCAGTACTTC. Amino acid sequence: CSVAPSGETQYF. The rearrangement links TRBV29-1 to TRBJ2-5; 8 nucleotides agree with TRBD2. Looked up from germline, CDR1 is SQVTM and CDR2 is ANQGSEA. With V trimmed by 4 bases and J by 5 bases, 3 bases remained unmatched. CDR3 length: 12 amino acids.

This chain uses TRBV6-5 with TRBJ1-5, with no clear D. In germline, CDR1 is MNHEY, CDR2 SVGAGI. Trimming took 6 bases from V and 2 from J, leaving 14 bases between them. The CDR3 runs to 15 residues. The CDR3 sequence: CASRSASAGNQPQHF. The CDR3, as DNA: TGTGCCAGCAGGTCCGCGTCCGCGGGCAATCAGCCCCAGCATTTT.

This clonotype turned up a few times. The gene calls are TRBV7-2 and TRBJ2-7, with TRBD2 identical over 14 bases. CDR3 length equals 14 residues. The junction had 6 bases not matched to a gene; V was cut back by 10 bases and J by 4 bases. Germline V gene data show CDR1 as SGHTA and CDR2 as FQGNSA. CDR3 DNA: TGTGCCACCAAGGGGACTAGCGGGAGTTACGAGCAGTACTTC. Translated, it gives CATKGTSGSYEQYF.

The CDR3 bases are TGTGCCAGCAGCCTGACTAGCGGGGATCGGAGGGGTGAGCAGTTCTTC. Encoded protein: CASSLTSGDRRGEQFF. The chain is built from TRBV11-2 and TRBJ2-1; 11 nucleotides match TRBD2. V shed 5 bases, J shed 9 bases, and the junction held 12 bases outside the gene matches. CDR1 is SGHAT, CDR2 FQNNGV, per germline. This CDR3 spans 16 amino acids.